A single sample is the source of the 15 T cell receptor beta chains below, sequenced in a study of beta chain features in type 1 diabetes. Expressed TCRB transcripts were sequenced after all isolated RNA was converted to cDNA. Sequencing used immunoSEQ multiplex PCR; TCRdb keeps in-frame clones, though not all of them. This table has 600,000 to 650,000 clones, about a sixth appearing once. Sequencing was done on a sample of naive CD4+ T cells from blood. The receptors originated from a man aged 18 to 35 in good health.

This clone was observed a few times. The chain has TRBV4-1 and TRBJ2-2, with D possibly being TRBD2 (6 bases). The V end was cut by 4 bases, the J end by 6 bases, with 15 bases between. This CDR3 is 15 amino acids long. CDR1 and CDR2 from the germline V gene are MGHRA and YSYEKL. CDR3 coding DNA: TGCGCCAGCAGCCTCACGCCCAGGGAGGCCGGGGAGCTGTTTTTT. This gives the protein CASSLTPREAGELFF.

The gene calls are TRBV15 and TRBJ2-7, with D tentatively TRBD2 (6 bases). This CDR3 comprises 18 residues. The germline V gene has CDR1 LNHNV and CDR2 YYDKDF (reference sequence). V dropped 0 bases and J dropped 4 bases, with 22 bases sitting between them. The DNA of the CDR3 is TGTGCCACCAGCAGAGATTATTGGGCCGGGAGTGAAAGGTACGAGCAGTACTTC. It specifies CATSRDYWAGSERYEQYF.

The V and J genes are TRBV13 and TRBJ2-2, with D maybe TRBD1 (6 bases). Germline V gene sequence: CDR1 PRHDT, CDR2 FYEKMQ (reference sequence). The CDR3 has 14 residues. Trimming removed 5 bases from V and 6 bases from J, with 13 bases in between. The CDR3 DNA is TGTGCCAGCAGCAAAAACAGGGAAGCCGGGGAGCTGTTTTTT. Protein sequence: CASSKNREAGELFF.

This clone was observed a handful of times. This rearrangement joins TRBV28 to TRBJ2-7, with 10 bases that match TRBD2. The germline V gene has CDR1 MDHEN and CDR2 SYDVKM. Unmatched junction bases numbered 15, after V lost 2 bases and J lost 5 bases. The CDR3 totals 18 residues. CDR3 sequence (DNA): TGTGCCAGCAGTTTAGGTAGGGTATCTAGCGGGAGACTCAACGAGCAGTACTTC. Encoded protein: CASSLGRVSSGRLNEQYF.

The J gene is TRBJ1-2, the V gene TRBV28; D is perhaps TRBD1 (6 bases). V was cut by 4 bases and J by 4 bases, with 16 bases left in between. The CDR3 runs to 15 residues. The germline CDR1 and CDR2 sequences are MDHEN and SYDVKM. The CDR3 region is CASSSATGTPYGYTF. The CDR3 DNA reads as TGTGCCAGCAGTTCCGCCACCGGGACACCCTATGGCTACACCTTC.

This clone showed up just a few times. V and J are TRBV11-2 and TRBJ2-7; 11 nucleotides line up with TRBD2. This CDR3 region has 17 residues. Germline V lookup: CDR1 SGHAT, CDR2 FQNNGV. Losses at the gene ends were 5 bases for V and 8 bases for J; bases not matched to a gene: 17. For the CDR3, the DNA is TGTGCCAGCAGCACACCTAGCGGGAGGCACAAGAGAATAAAGCAGTACTTC. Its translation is CASSTPSGRHKRIKQYF.

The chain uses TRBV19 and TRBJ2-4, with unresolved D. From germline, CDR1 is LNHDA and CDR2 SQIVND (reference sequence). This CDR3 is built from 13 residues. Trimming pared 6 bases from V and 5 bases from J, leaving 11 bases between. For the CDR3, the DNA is TGTGCCAGTAGAAGGTTTGGCGAAAACATTCAGTACTTC. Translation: CASRRFGENIQYF. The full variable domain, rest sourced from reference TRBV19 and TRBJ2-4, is DGGITQSPKYLFRKEGQNVTLSCEQNLNHDAMYWYRQDPGQGLRLIYYSQIVNDFQKGDIAEGYSVSREKKESFPLTVTSAQKNPTAFYLCASRRFGENIQYFGAGTRLSVL.

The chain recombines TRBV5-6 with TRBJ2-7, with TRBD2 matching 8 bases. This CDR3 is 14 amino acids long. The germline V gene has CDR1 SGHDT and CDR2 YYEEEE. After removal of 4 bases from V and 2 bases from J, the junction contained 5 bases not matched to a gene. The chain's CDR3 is CASSRSGTTYEQYF. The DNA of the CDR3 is TGTGCCAGCAGCCGTAGCGGGACAACCTACGAGCAGTACTTC.

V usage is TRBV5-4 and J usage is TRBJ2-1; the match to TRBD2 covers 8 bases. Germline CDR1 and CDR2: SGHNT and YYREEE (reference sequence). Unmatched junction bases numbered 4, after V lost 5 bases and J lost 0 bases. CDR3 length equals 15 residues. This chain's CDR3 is CASSPGGNSYNEQFF. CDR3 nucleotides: TGTGCCAGCAGTCCGGGGGGGAACTCCTACAATGAGCAGTTCTTC.

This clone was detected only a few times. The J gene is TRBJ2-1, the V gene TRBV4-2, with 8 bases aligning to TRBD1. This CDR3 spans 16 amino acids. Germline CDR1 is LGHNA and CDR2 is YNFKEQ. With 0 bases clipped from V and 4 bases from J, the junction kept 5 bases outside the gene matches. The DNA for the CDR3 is TGTGCCAGCAGCCAAGAACCTACAGGGGGGTACAATGAGCAGTTCTTC. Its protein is CASSQEPTGGYNEQFF.

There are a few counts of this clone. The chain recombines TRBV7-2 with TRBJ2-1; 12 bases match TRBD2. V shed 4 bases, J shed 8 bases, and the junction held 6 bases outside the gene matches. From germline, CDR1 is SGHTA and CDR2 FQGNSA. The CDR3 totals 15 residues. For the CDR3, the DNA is TGTGCCAGCAGCTCGAGTCTAGCGGGAGGGCATGAGCAGTTCTTC. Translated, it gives CASSSSLAGGHEQFF.

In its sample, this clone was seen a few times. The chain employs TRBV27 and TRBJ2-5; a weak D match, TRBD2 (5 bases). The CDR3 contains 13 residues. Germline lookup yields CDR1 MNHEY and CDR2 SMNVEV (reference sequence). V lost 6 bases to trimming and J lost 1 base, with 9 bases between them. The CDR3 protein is CASRTTIQETQYF. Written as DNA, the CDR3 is TGTGCCAGCAGAACGACTATCCAAGAGACCCAGTACTTC.

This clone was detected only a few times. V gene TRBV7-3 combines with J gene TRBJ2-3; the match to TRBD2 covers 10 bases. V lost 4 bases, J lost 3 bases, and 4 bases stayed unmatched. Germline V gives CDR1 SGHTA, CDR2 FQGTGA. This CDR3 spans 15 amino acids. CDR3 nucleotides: TGTGCCAGCAGCTCACTAGCGGGAAAGACAGATACGCAGTATTTT. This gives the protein CASSSLAGKTDTQYF.

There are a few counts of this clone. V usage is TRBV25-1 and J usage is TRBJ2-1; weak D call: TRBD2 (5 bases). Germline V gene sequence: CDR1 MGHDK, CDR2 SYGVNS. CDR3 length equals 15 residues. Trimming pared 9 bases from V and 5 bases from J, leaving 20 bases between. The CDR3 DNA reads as TGTGCCAGAATGTCGTCTAACGGGGATGACAATGAGCAGTTCTTC. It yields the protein CARMSSNGDDNEQFF.

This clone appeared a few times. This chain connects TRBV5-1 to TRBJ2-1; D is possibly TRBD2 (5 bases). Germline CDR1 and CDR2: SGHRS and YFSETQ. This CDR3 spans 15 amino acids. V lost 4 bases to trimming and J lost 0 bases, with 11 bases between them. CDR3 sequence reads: CASSALASSYNEQFF. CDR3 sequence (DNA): TGCGCCAGCAGCGCCTTAGCGAGCTCCTACAATGAGCAGTTCTTC. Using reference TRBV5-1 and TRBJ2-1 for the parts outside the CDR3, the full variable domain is KAGVTQTPRYLIKTRGQQVTLSCSPISGHRSVSWYQQTPGQGLQFLFEYFSETQRNKGNFPGRFSGRQFSNSRSEMNVSTLELGDSALYLCASSALASSYNEQFFGPGTRLTVL.